This T cell receptor (beta chain) stems from a study of PD-L1 blockade in urothelial cancer (dated by TCRdb to about 2017). Concerning the study at large: Every patient began therapy around 2014 and was given atezolizumab 1,200 mg intravenously every 3 weeks. An ECOG performance status of 0 or 1 was recorded for the patients, and 0 to 3 prior chemotherapy regimens had been received by the patients. Twenty-nine patients had pretreatment blood TCR-seq, some 24 had at least one posttreatment blood collection, and some 24 had tumor TCR-seq. Durable clinical benefit was achieved by nine patients and was not achieved by 20 patients. Blood samples yielded a median of around 140,000 T cells and more than 75,000 unique TCRs, with median clonality approximately 0.08. Blood samples were analyzed at 3 weeks after treatment start (second dose) and at 6 weeks after treatment start. Progression-free survival longer than 6 months counted as durable clinical benefit, and TCR features were additionally tested against both progression-free and overall survival. About 85% of the roughly 29 patients were identified as males with urothelial cancer of bladder origin, and a prior smoking history was reported by 18 of 29 patients. Pretreatment tumor samples, along with matched peripheral blood collected serially before and after atezolizumab treatment, underwent TCR sequencing. Somatic, immune and clinical correlates of response to PD-L1 blockade with atezolizumab in urothelial cancer were the focus of an exploratory multi-omic analysis. In the same patients, pretreatment tumors underwent whole exome sequencing and RNA sequencing in addition to TCR sequencing. Results and caveats for the whole study, not just this receptor: Greater expansion of tumor-associated TCR clones in peripheral blood 3 weeks after the start of treatment was observed in patients with durable benefit (n ≈ 20, p = 0.022). Improved progression-free and overall survival was associated with having pretreatment peripheral blood TCR clonality below the median. Because the sample size was small (n of about 30) and many exploratory analyses were performed, the results are intended to be hypothesis-generating.

As for this clone: No cognate antigen has been identified for it. Qualities for individual bases were not recorded, and no much larger clone is one base off.

V is shortened by 4 bases, J by 2 bases, and the region joining them spans 12 bases. Counted from cysteine to phenylalanine, this CDR3 has 14 amino acids. The CDR3 DNA has 42 bases and is translated from base 1. Sequences LNHNV (CDR1) and YYDKDF (CDR2) are obtained from the germline V gene (reference sequence). Synthetic TCR analog templates were spiked into each PCR so that absolute template abundance could be estimated from read counts. Using the immunoSEQ assay, TCRbeta CDR3 regions were amplified from genomic DNA with bias-controlled V and J gene primers. Rearranged TCRbeta segments were sequenced at approximately 20X coverage. The authors processed their data as follows. Sequencing errors were corrected by clustering and CDR3s were annotated against IMGT to assign V, D and J genes. Only productive TCRbeta rearrangements were used in downstream analyses, excluding out-of-frame or stop-codon sequences. Clonality was calculated as one minus the Shannon entropy normalized by the log of the number of unique productive sequences. Clones differing between time points or between blood and tumor were identified by Fisher's exact test with Benjamini-Hochberg correction at adjusted p below 0.01. TCRdb took this table from immuneACCESS and kept in-frame rearrangements with V and J called. Such tables lack part of the clones; where checked against another copy, unresolved V genes explain under half of the gap, and the rest is unexplained. V and J calls and clone size are copied from that table; D and trimming were computed from the DNA. The sample table shows over 35,000 clones, and about nine tenths are seen once. The ten largest clonotypes hold about 10% of the sample.

The time point label for this specimen denotes: pretreatment peripheral blood. A cohort of around 28 patients with locally advanced or metastatic urothelial carcinoma, treated at Memorial Sloan Kettering on a trial protocol, was included. Peripheral blood mononuclear cells were collected pretreatment and during treatment, at between 1 and 8 total time points per patient. The Qiagen DNeasy Blood extraction kit was used to purify genomic DNA from total PBMCs and tumor samples. PBMCs were collected pretreatment and during treatment, and were isolated and stored as previously described. In this chain, TRBV15 is recombined with TRBJ2-7, and TRBD1 may be the D gene, going by 6 matching bases. The sequences come from PBMCs, collected around atezolizumab (anti-PD-L1) treatment. The sequence was obtained from a woman aged 60-70 years with urothelial cancer. The DNA sequence reads TGTGCCACCAGCACCGAACAGGGACCCTACGAGCAGTACTTC. Its product reads: CATSTEQGPYEQYF.